One TCR beta chain is described in this entry. Its specificity is not known. The study ran its PCR with 60 Vbeta and 13 Jbeta primers. Generated by immunoSEQ multiplex PCR, the TCRdb table keeps only in-frame clones and is missing some. The table records a few hundred thousand clones, over 65% of them present only once. The CDR3 runs to 12 residues. CDR1 and CDR2 (germline): LNHDA, SQIVND (reference sequence). The V gene lost 7 bases and the J gene lost 1 base, with 6 bases spanning the gap. The data stem from a study of cytomegalovirus exposure and HLA in healthy donors. Study-wide points: Investigators reported 150 to 200 TCR beta chains as tied to cytomegalovirus. Later analysis found that TCR beta chains associated with HLA were more clonally expanded than other, equally common chains.

The sample taken for sequencing was PBMCs. This sequence joins TRBV19 and TRBJ2-3; unclear D gene. The receptor was derived from a man aged 40-50 years in good health and CMV-seronegative. CDR3 residues: CASNGRTDTQYF. CDR3 nucleotide sequence: TGTGCCAGTAATGGGCGCACAGATACGCAGTATTTT.